This TCR beta chain stems from a study of T cells in localized non-small cell lung cancer. Study-wide points: Longer overall survival was linked to higher blood T cell density.

The CDR3 contains 12 residues. Germline values: CDR1 LNHDA, CDR2 SQIVND (reference sequence). V lost 4 bases and J 7 bases, leaving 10 bases between the germline ends. Using immunoSEQ multiplex PCR, the repertoire was profiled, and TCRdb retains in-frame clones only, with some absent. The table has some 30,000 clones, around 90% seen once; the top ten hold less than 20%. About this clone itself: What it binds is not known.

The sample was peripheral blood mononuclear cells, taken before any cancer treatment. The clonotype originates from a man between 40 and 70 years old with stage III lung adenocarcinoma. J is TRBJ1-2 and V is TRBV19; D gene unclear. The CDR3 protein is CASSTRRVGYTF. CDR3 DNA sequence: TGTGCCAGTAGTACAAGGAGGGTTGGCTACACCTTC.